This TCR beta chain was found in a study of CD8+ T cells in alopecia areata. Study in general: Oral tofacitinib (5 to 10 mg twice daily) was administered to treated patients.

Individuals with alopecia areata gave both lesional scalp punch biopsies and peripheral blood for collection. Trimming took 0 bases from V and 5 from J, leaving 11 bases between them. The CDR3 spans 13 residues. Germline CDR1 reads SQVTM; CDR2 reads ANQGSEA. Isolated RNA was reverse transcribed into cDNA used as the sequencing template. Clones were read by immunoSEQ multiplex PCR, and TCRdb kept only the in-frame ones, dropping some. Of 140,000 to 150,000 clones in the sample, about 60% are singletons; the top ten hold roughly 6.7%. This clone was counted only a few times. The genes are TRBV29-1 and TRBJ2-7; the D is unclear. This specimen was CD4+ T cells sorted from blood, taken at week 0. This TCR was sampled from a human donor with alopecia areata. The DNA of the CDR3 is TGCAGCGTTGAAGATGGGATCTCGGACGAGCAGTACTTC. Residues: CSVEDGISDEQYF.